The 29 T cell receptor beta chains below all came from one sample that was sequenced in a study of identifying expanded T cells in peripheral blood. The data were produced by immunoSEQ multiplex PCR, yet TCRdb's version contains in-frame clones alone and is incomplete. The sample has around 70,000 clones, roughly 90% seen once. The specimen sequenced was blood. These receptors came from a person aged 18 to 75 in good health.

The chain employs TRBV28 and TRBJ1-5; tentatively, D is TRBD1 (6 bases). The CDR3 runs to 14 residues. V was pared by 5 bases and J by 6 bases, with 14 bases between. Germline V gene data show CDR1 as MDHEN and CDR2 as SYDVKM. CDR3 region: CASSQQGGIQPQHF. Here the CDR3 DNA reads TGTGCCAGCAGTCAACAGGGAGGGATTCAGCCCCAGCATTTT. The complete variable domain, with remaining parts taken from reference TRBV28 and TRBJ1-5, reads DVKVTQSSRYLVKRTGEKVFLECVQDMDHENMFWYRQDPGLGLRLIYFSYDVKMKEKGDIPEGYSVSREKKERFSLILESASTNQTSMYLCASSQQGGIQPQHFGDGTRLSIL.

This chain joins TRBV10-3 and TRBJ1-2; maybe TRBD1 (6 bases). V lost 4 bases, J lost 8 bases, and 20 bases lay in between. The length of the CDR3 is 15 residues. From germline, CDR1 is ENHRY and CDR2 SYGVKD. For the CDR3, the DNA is TGTGCCATCAGTGGACAGGTCCAAACTTATATGGGCTACACCTTC. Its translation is CAISGQVQTYMGYTF.

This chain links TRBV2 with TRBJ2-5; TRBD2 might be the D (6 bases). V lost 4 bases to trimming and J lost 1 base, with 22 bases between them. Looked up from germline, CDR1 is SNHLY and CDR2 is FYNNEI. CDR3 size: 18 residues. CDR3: CASSVMPRELFIQETQYF. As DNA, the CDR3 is TGTGCCAGCAGTGTCATGCCTCGGGAGTTATTCATCCAAGAGACCCAGTACTTC.

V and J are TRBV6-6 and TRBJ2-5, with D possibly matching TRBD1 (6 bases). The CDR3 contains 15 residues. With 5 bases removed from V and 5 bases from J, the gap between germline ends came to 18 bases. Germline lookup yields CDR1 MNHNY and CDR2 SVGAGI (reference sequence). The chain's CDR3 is CASSAPPQGTETQYF. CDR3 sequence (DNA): TGTGCCAGCAGTGCACCGCCCCAGGGGACGGAGACCCAGTACTTC.

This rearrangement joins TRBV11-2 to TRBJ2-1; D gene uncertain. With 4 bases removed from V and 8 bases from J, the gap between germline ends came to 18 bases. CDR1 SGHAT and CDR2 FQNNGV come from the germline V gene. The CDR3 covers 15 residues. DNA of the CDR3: TGTGCCAGCAGCTCAGACACCGCTCGGGCCTATGAGCAGTTCTTC. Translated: CASSSDTARAYEQFF.

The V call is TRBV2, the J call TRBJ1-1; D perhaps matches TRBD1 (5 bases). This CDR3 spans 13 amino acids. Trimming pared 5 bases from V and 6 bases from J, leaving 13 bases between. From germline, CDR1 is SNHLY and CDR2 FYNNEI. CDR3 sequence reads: CASSRTRDAEAFF. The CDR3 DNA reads TGTGCCAGCAGTAGGACACGGGACGCTGAAGCTTTCTTT.

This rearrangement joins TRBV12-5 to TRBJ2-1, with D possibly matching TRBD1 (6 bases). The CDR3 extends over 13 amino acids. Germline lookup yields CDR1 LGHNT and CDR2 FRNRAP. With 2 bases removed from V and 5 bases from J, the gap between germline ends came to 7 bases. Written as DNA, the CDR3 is TGTGCTAGTGGTTTGAGGGGGAACAATGAGCAGTTCTTC. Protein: CASGLRGNNEQFF.

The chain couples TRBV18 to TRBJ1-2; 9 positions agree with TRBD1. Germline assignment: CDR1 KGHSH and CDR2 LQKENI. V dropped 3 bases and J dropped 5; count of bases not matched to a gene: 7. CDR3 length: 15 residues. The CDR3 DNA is TGTGCCAGCTCACCGGCGGGACAGGGACAATATGGCTACACCTTC. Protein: CASSPAGQGQYGYTF. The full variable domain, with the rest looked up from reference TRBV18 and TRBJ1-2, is NAGVMQNPRHLVRRRGQEARLRCSPMKGHSHVYWYRQLPEEGLKFMVYLQKENIIDESGMPKERFSAEFPKEGPSILRIQQVVRGDSAAYFCASSPAGQGQYGYTFGSGTRLTVV.

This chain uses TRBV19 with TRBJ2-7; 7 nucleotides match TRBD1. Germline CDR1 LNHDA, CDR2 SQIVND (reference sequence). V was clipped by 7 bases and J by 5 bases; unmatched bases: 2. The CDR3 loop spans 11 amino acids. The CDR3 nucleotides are TGTGCCAGTACCGGGACAGACGAGCAGTACTTC. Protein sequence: CASTGTDEQYF.

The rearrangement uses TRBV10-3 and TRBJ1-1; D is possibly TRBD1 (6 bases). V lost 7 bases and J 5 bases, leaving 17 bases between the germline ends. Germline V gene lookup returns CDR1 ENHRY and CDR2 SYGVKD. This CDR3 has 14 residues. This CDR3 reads CAIKGGFPETEAFF. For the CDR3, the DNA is TGTGCCATCAAGGGGGGGTTTCCGGAAACTGAAGCTTTCTTT.

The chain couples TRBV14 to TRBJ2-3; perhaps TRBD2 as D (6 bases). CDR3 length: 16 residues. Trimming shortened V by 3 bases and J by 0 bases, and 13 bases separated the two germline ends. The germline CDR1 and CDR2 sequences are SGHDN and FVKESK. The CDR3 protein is CASSQLLAFSTDTQYF. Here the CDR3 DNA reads TGTGCCAGCAGCCAGTTACTAGCTTTTAGCACAGATACGCAGTATTTT.

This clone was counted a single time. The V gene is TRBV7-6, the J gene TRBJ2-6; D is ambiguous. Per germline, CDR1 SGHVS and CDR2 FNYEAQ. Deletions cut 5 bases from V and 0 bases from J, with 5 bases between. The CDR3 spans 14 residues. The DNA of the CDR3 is TGTGCCAGCAGCCCTTCCTCTGGGGCCAACGTCCTGACTTTC. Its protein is CASSPSSGANVLTF.

Written as DNA, the CDR3 is TGTGCCAGCAGTTCCCGTGGACAGGGGGCCTACAATGAGCAGTTCTTC. Translating it yields CASSSRGQGAYNEQFF. The chain joins TRBV7-9 to TRBJ2-1; 10 bases are shared with TRBD1. With V trimmed by 6 bases and J by 2 bases, 7 bases remained unmatched. The CDR3 sequence is 16 residues long. Germline-derived CDR1 and CDR2 are SEHNR and FQNEAQ (reference sequence).

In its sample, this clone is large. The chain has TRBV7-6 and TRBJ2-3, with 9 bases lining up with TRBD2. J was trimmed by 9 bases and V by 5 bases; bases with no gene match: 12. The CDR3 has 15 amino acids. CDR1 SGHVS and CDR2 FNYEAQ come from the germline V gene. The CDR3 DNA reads TGTGCCAGCAGCCGCCTAGCGGGGTCAAAGGAAACGCAGTATTTT. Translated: CASSRLAGSKETQYF.

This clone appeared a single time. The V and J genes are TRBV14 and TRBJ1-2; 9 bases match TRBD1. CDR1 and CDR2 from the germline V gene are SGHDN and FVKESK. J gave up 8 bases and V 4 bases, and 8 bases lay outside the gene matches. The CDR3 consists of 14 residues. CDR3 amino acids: CASSRGQGRVGYTF. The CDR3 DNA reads TGTGCCAGCAGCCGAGGACAGGGGCGAGTCGGCTACACCTTC.

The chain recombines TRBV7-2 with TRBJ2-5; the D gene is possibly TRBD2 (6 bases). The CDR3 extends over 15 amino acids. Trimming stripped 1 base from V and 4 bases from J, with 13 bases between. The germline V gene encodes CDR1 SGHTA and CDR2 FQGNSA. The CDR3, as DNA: TGTGCCAGCAGCTTAGATGCGGGGTCGGGAGAGACCCAGTACTTC. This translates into CASSLDAGSGETQYF.

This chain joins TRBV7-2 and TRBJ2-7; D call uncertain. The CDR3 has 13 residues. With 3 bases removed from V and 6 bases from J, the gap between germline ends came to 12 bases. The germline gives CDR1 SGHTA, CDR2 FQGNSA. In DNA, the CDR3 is TGTGCCAGCAGCTTTTCTATGAGGAGCGAGCAGTACTTC. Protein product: CASSFSMRSEQYF.

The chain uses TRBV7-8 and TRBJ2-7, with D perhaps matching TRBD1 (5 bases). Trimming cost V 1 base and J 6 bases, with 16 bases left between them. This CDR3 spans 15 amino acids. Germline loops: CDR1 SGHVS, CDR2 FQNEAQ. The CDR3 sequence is CASSLESLGRAEQYF. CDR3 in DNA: TGTGCCAGCAGCTTAGAGTCTTTGGGGCGCGCCGAGCAGTACTTC.

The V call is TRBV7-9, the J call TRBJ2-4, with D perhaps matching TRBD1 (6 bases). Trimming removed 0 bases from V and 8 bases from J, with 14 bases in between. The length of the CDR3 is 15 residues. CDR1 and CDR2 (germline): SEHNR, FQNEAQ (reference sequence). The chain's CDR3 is CASSLAGAGIDIQYF. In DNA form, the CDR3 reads TGTGCCAGCAGCTTAGCGGGGGCGGGTATAGACATTCAGTACTTC. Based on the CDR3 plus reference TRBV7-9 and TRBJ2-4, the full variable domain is DTGVSQNPRHKITKRGQNVTFRCDPISEHNRLYWYRQTLGQGPEFLTYFQNEAQLEKSRLLSDRFSAERPKGSFSTLEIQRTEQGDSAMYLCASSLAGAGIDIQYFGAGTRLSVL.

CDR3 sequence: CASSTNTDTQYF. For the CDR3, the DNA is TGTGCCAGCAGCACTAACACAGATACGCAGTATTTT. The chain combines TRBV7-9 with TRBJ2-3; D not resolved. The CDR3 sequence is 12 residues long. V lost 5 bases to trimming and J lost 2 bases, with 5 bases between them. Germline lookup yields CDR1 SEHNR and CDR2 FQNEAQ (reference sequence). The entire variable domain, with the rest obtained from reference TRBV7-9 and TRBJ2-3, is as follows: DTGVSQNPRHKITKRGQNVTFRCDPISEHNRLYWYRQTLGQGPEFLTYFQNEAQLEKSRLLSDRFSAERPKGSFSTLEIQRTEQGDSAMYLCASSTNTDTQYFGPGTRLTVL.

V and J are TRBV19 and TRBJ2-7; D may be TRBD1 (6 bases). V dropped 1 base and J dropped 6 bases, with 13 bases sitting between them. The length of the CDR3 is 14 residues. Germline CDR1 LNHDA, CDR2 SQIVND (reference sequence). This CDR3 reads CASSIGSRQAEQYF. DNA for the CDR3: TGTGCCAGTAGTATAGGGTCTCGACAGGCCGAGCAGTACTTC. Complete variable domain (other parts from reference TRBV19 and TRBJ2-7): DGGITQSPKYLFRKEGQNVTLSCEQNLNHDAMYWYRQDPGQGLRLIYYSQIVNDFQKGDIAEGYSVSREKKESFPLTVTSAQKNPTAFYLCASSIGSRQAEQYFGPGTRLTVT.

CDR3 loop: CASSIDRNTEAFF. CDR3 nucleotide sequence: TGTGCCAGTAGTATAGACCGGAACACTGAAGCTTTCTTT. The chain combines TRBV19 with TRBJ1-1, with no clear D. CDR1 is LNHDA, CDR2 SQIVND, per germline (reference sequence). The CDR3 length is 13 residues. Between the trimmed V and J ends, which lost 0 bases and 1 base, there was a span of 3 bases.

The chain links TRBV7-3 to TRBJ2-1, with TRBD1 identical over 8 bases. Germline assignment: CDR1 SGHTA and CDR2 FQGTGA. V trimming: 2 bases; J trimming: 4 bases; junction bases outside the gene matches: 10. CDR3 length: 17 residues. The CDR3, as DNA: TGTGCCAGCAGCTTAGGTGGATCGGGACAGGCGTACAATGAGCAGTTCTTC. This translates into CASSLGGSGQAYNEQFF.

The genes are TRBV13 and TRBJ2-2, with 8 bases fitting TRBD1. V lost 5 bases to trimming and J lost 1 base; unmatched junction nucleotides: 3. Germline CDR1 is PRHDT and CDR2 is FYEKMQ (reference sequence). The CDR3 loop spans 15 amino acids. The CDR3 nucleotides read TGTGCCAGCAGCAACGGACAGGGGAACACCGGGGAGCTGTTTTTT. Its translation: CASSNGQGNTGELFF.

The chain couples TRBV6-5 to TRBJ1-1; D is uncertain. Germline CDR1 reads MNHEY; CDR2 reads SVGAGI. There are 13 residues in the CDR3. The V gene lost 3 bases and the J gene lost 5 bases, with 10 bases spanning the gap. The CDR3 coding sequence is TGTGCCAGCAGTTATTTGGAGGGAACTGAAGCTTTCTTT. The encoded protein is CASSYLEGTEAFF.

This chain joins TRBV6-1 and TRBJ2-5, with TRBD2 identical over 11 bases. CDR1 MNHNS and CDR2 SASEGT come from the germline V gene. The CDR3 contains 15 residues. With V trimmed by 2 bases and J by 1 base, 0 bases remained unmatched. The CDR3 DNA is TGTGCCAGCAGTGAACTAGCGGGGGGCCAAGAGACCCAGTACTTC. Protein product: CASSELAGGQETQYF.

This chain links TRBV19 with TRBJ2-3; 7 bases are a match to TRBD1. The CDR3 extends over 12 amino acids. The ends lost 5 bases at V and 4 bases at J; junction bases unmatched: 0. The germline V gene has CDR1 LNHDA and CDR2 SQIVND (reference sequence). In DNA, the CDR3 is TGTGCCAGTAGTCAGGGGGCAGATACGCAGTATTTT. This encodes CASSQGADTQYF.

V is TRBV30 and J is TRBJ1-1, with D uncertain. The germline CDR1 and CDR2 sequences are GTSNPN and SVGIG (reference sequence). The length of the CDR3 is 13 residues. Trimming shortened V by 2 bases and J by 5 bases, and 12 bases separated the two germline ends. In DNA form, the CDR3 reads TGTGCCTGGAGTTCACGCCGGGAAACTGAAGCTTTCTTT. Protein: CAWSSRRETEAFF.

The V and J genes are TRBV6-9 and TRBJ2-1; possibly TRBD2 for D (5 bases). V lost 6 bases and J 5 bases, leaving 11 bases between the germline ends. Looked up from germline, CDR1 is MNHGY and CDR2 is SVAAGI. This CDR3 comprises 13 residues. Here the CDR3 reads CASSQLENNEQFF. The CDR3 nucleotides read TGTGCCAGCAGCCAACTAGAGAACAATGAGCAGTTCTTC.